Each of the 21 T cell receptor beta chains below was sequenced from the same sample in a study of blood T cell repertoires in COVID-19 (dated by TCRdb to the early 2020s). Library preparation employed the immunoSEQ multiplex PCR assay. The table was pulled from immuneACCESS by TCRdb, which kept in-frame rearrangements only. Such tables lose some clones; where checked, under half of the loss comes from unresolved V genes, and the rest has no known cause. The sample has around 120,000 clones on record, 90% of them singletons. The biggest ten clones account for 3.7% of the sample. Specimen: peripheral blood. The origin of the receptors is a man aged 50-60 years with active COVID-19.

This sequence joins TRBV9 and TRBJ2-5, with D unclear. Deletions cut 0 bases from V and 5 bases from J, with 11 bases between. The CDR3 is 14 amino acids. Germline CDR1 is SGDLS and CDR2 is YYNGEE. CDR3 region: CASSVGNYGETQYF. CDR3 in DNA: TGTGCCAGCAGCGTAGGCAACTACGGGGAGACCCAGTACTTC.

This sequence joins TRBV11-3 and TRBJ1-1, with TRBD1 matching over 8 bases. V shed 6 bases and J 0 bases; nucleotides not matched to a gene: 3. This CDR3 spans 14 amino acids. Germline V gene lookup returns CDR1 SGHNT and CDR2 YENEEA. The CDR3 DNA is TGTGCCAGCAGGGCGACAGGGGTGAACACTGAAGCTTTCTTT. This encodes CASRATGVNTEAFF.

The chain recombines TRBV7-9 with TRBJ1-2; TRBD1 might be the D (6 bases). The V end lost 0 bases, the J end lost 5 bases, and 7 bases lay between the germline ends. The CDR3 extends over 13 amino acids. Germline V gene lookup returns CDR1 SEHNR and CDR2 FQNEAQ (reference sequence). CDR3 region: CASSLAQGYGYTF. In nucleotides, the CDR3 is TGTGCCAGCAGCTTAGCCCAGGGGTATGGCTACACCTTC.

The genes are TRBV19 and TRBJ1-4, with a tentative D call TRBD1 (5 bases). Trimming removed 4 bases from V and 4 bases from J, with 13 bases in between. The V gene's germline CDR1 is LNHDA and CDR2 SQIVND (reference sequence). This CDR3 has 15 residues. The chain's CDR3 is CASSTNPGLNEKLFF. The DNA of the CDR3 is TGTGCCAGTAGTACGAATCCGGGACTTAATGAAAAACTGTTTTTT.

This rearrangement joins TRBV12-3 or TRBV12-4 to TRBJ1-5; D uncertain. Trimming stripped 6 bases from V and 9 bases from J, with 12 bases between. The CDR3 runs 12 residues. In DNA, the CDR3 is TGTGCCAGCAGCGAAATTCCGGGGCCCCAGCATTTT. Residues: CASSEIPGPQHF.

The rearrangement uses TRBV2 and TRBJ2-5; D gene ambiguous. The CDR3 runs 12 residues. Germline V gene data show CDR1 as SNHLY and CDR2 as FYNNEI. V was trimmed by 7 bases and J by 3 bases, leaving 9 bases between them. The CDR3 spells CASMKLKETQYF. CDR3 in DNA: TGTGCCAGCATGAAACTAAAAGAGACCCAGTACTTC.

V usage is TRBV28 and J usage is TRBJ2-2, with 11 bases that match TRBD1. The CDR3 length is 16 residues. The V and J ends lost 6 bases and 8 bases, in that order; junction bases with no gene match: 11. CDR1 is MDHEN, CDR2 SYDVKM, per germline. DNA of the CDR3: TGTGCCAGCAGGAACTGGGACAGGGGGGGGAAGGGGGAGCTGTTTTTT. It specifies CASRNWDRGGKGELFF.

A single count supports this clone. V usage is TRBV20-1 and J usage is TRBJ2-1; D gene unclear. V was pared by 3 bases and J by 4 bases, with 22 bases between. Germline CDR1 is DFQATT and CDR2 is SNEGSKA (reference sequence). The CDR3 runs 17 residues. The CDR3: CSASRFGLGRSYNEQFF. The CDR3 nucleotides read TGCAGTGCTAGTAGATTCGGCCTGGGCAGAAGTTACAATGAGCAGTTCTTC.

The chain has TRBV15 and TRBJ1-1; unclear D gene. V dropped 0 bases and J dropped 4 bases, with 9 bases sitting between them. Germline CDR1 reads LNHNV; CDR2 reads YYDKDF (reference sequence). CDR3 length: 14 residues. CDR3 DNA sequence: TGTGCCACCAGCAGAGATCTGGCGGGCACTGAAGCTTTCTTT. It yields the protein CATSRDLAGTEAFF.

The rearrangement links TRBV5-8 to TRBJ2-3; possible D gene TRBD1, 5 bases. V lost 2 bases to trimming and J lost 4 bases, with 11 bases between them. From germline, CDR1 is SGHTS and CDR2 YDEGEE. This CDR3 spans 14 amino acids. The CDR3 is CASSFAGFADTQYF. The CDR3 DNA reads TGTGCCAGCAGCTTTGCAGGGTTCGCAGATACGCAGTATTTT.

The chain couples TRBV7-9 to TRBJ2-1, with D hard to call. Germline V gene sequence: CDR1 SEHNR, CDR2 FQNEAQ (reference sequence). The CDR3 contains 13 residues. V lost 1 base, J lost 5 bases, and 6 bases lay in between. CDR3 nucleotide sequence: TGTGCCAGCAGCTTAGGAGCAAACAATGAGCAGTTCTTC. Protein product: CASSLGANNEQFF.

The V call is TRBV19, the J call TRBJ2-2; the match to TRBD2 covers 12 bases. V lost 5 bases, J lost 4 bases, and 2 bases stayed unmatched. Germline V gives CDR1 LNHDA, CDR2 SQIVND (reference sequence). The CDR3 has 15 residues. CDR3 bases: TGTGCCAGTAGTCCGGGACTAGCGGGCACCGGGGAGCTGTTTTTT. Its translation is CASSPGLAGTGELFF.

The chain combines TRBV21-1 with TRBJ2-7; TRBD1 was called by the table and not checked on the DNA. TRBV21-1 is classified as a pseudogene. CDR3 length equals 15 residues. The CDR3 sequence is CASSNPGQGNNEQYV. CDR3 DNA sequence: TGTGCCAGCAGCAACCCGGGACAGGGGAACAACGAGCAGTACGTC.

The sample holds a few counts of this clone. This chain links TRBV6-4 with TRBJ2-2; maybe TRBD2 (5 bases). Trimming removed 5 bases at V and 3 bases at J, with 10 bases between. The CDR3 totals 14 residues. Germline CDR1 is MRHNA and CDR2 is SNTAGT. The CDR3 reads CASSSGDDTGELFF. The CDR3 nucleotides read TGTGCCAGCAGTAGCGGAGACGACACCGGGGAGCTGTTTTTT.

Comments on this clone: A much larger clone differs by one base, so this may be a read error. This chain joins TRBV6-5 and TRBJ2-2; 11 bases align to TRBD1. The CDR3 runs to 14 residues. Losses at the gene ends were 4 bases for V and 6 bases for J; bases not matched to a gene: 1. Germline V gene sequence: CDR1 MNHEY, CDR2 SVGAGI. CDR3 sequence (DNA): TGTGCCAGCAGTTGGGGACAGGGGGCCGGGGAGCTGTTTTTT. It is translated as CASSWGQGAGELFF.

V and J are TRBV30 and TRBJ1-5; 8 nucleotides align to TRBD1. There are 15 residues in the CDR3. J gave up 7 bases and V 3 bases, and 11 bases lay outside the gene matches. Looked up from germline, CDR1 is GTSNPN and CDR2 is SVGIG (reference sequence). The CDR3 spells CAWSTGQGTNQPQHF. In nucleotides, the CDR3 is TGTGCCTGGAGCACCGGACAGGGTACAAACCAGCCCCAGCATTTT.

The rearrangement joins TRBV5-1 to TRBJ1-4; TRBD1 agrees at 7 bases. The ends lost 5 bases at V and 3 bases at J; junction bases unmatched: 4. This CDR3 is built from 14 residues. The V gene's germline CDR1 is SGHRS and CDR2 YFSETQ. The CDR3 region has the DNA TGCGCCAGCAGTCAAGGGGGCTCTAATGAAAAACTGTTTTTT. It encodes CASSQGGSNEKLFF. Filled out from reference TRBV5-1 and TRBJ1-4, the complete variable domain reads KAGVTQTPRYLIKTRGQQVTLSCSPISGHRSVSWYQQTPGQGLQFLFEYFSETQRNKGNFPGRFSGRQFSNSRSEMNVSTLELGDSALYLCASSQGGSNEKLFFGSGTQLSVL.

The chain has TRBV3-1 (or the pseudogene TRBV3-2) and TRBJ2-1; possible D gene TRBD2, 5 bases. V was pared by 4 bases and J by 6 bases, with 7 bases between. The germline CDR1 and CDR2 sequences are LGHDT and YNNKEL (reference sequence). This CDR3 region has 12 residues. The CDR3 DNA reads as TGTGCCAGCAGCCTACTAGGCAATGAGCAGTTCTTC. This encodes CASSLLGNEQFF.

The genes are TRBV19 and TRBJ2-1; D perhaps matches TRBD2 (7 bases). The CDR3 is made up of 15 amino acids. The ends were cut back, 1 base at V and 2 bases at J, with 9 bases in the middle. Per the germline V gene, CDR1 is LNHDA and CDR2 is SQIVND (reference sequence). Written as DNA, the CDR3 is TGTGCCAGTAGTATAGCGGGGGGCCCCTACAATGAGCAGTTCTTC. This translates into CASSIAGGPYNEQFF.

V is TRBV19 and J is TRBJ1-5; 9 nucleotides match TRBD1. Trimming cost V 5 bases and J 4 bases; bases outside gene matches: 3. CDR1 LNHDA and CDR2 SQIVND come from the germline V gene (reference sequence). The length of the CDR3 is 14 residues. CDR3 residues: CASSLGTGNQPQHF. As DNA, the CDR3 is TGTGCCAGTAGTCTTGGGACAGGGAATCAGCCCCAGCATTTT.

V and J are TRBV4-1 and TRBJ2-7, with 9 bases aligning to TRBD1. The junction had 5 bases not matched to a gene; V was cut back by 4 bases and J by 1 base. This CDR3 is built from 15 residues. Germline assignment: CDR1 MGHRA and CDR2 YSYEKL. In DNA form, the CDR3 reads TGCGCCAGCAGCCTGACAGGGGGTGGGTCCTACGAGCAGTACTTC. Its protein product is CASSLTGGGSYEQYF.